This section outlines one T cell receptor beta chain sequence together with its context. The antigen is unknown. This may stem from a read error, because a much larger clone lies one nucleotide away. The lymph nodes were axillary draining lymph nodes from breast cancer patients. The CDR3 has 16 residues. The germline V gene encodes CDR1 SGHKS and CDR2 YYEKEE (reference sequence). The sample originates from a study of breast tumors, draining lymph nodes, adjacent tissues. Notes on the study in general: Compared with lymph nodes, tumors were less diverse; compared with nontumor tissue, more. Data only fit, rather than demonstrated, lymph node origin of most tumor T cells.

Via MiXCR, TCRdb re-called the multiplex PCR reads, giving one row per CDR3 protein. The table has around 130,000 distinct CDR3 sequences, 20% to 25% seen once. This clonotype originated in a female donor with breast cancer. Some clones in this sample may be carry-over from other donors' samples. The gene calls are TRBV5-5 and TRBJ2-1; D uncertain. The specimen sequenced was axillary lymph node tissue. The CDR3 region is CASSLQVSTLYNEQLF. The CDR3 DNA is TGTGCCAGCAGCTTGCAAGTCTCTACCCTCTACAATGAGCAGCTCTTC.